This entry describes one T cell receptor (beta chain). TCRdb keeps only in-frame clones here, not all; method: immunoSEQ multiplex PCR. The sample includes a few hundred thousand clones, 80% to 90% of them seen just once. The V end lost 4 bases, the J end lost 0 bases, and 12 bases lay between the germline ends. This CDR3 region has 15 residues. Per the germline V gene, CDR1 is SGHDN and CDR2 is FVKESK. This sample was included in a study of blood T cell repertoires in COVID-19. Individuals drawn from 24 US areas were roughly 18 to 95 years old. Sequenced input: PBMCs or T cells enriched from blood (not recorded which). The chain combines TRBV14 with TRBJ2-5; D is ambiguous. This clonotype was obtained from a man aged 25 to 45 who had recovered from COVID-19. DNA of the CDR3: TGTGCCAGCAGCCGTGACAATAATTACCAAGAGACCCAGTACTTC. This translates into CASSRDNNYQETQYF.